This entry features one T cell receptor beta chain sequence. Its antigen is undetermined. The DNA ends 3 residues before the CDR3 does, and the rest of the CDR3 is filled in from the germline J gene. Germline-derived CDR1 and CDR2 are SGHRS and YFSETQ. Deletions cut 1 base from V and 0 bases from J, with 11 bases between. The CDR3 spans 16 residues. Measured with immunoSEQ multiplex PCR; TCRdb has only the in-frame clones, and not every one. Its table lists 25,000 to 35,000 clones. Cervical HPV DNA detected by MY09/MY11 PCR, typed by dot-blot. This specimen comes from a study of T cells in women clearing cervical HPV infection. The study, taken as a whole, reports: CIN3+ cases had significantly higher TCR repertoire richness than controls, but evenness did not differ.

Sample: blood buffy coat. This clonotype was obtained from a woman aged 18-70 years with a cervical HPV16 infection that either progressed to CIN3+ or cleared (not recorded which). The rearrangement links TRBV5-1 to TRBJ1-5, with D maybe TRBD1 (6 bases). The part of the CDR3 DNA that was read is TGCGCCAGCAGCTTGAGCGGACAGTATAGCAATCAGCCC. It codes for CASSLSGQYSNQP. The whole CDR3 is CASSLSGQYSNQPQHF.